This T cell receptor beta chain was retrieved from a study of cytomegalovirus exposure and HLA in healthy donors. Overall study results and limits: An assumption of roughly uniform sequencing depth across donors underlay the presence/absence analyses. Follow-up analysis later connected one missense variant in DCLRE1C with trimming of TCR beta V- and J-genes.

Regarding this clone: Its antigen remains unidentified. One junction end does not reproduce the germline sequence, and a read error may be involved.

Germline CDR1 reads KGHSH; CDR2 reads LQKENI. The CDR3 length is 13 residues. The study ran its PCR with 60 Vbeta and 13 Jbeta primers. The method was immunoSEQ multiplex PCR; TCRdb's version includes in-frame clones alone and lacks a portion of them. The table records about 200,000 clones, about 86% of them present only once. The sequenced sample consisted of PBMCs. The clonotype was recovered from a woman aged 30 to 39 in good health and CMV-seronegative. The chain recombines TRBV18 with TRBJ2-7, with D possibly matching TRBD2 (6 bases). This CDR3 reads CASSLGTFYGQYF. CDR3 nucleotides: TGTGCCAGCTCACTTGGGACTTTCTACGGGCAGTACTTC.